What follows are 22 T cell receptor beta chains derived from one specimen sequenced in a study of CD8 T cells in ankylosing spondylitis (dated by TCRdb to the late 2010s). The library was made by 5' RACE. The sequencer listed for this sample is Illumina HiSeq 2500. The public reads were quality trimmed at Q25 with fastp and then assembled into clones with MiXCR by TCRdb, keeping productive beta chains. Every distinct CDR3 protein forms one entry, paired with its most common genes and DNA. The sample data list over 200,000 distinct CDR3 sequences, and more than 9% of these were observed just once. Clones ranked in the top ten supply 21% of the sample. The material sequenced was blood, either unsorted or a sorted T cell fraction (not recorded which). The receptors stem from a male donor with ankylosing spondylitis or in good health (not recorded which).

This clonotype turned up a few times. The V gene is TRBV7-9, the J gene TRBJ1-3; D is perhaps TRBD1 (6 bases). This CDR3 is 17 amino acids long. Germline lookup yields CDR1 SEHNR and CDR2 FQNEAQ (reference sequence). Trimming cost V 1 base and J 1 base, with 14 bases left between them. The CDR3 reads CASSLGSHRASGNTIYF. CDR3 sequence (DNA): TGTGCCAGCAGCTTAGGATCGCACAGGGCATCTGGAAACACCATATATTTT.

J is TRBJ2-7 and V is TRBV20-1, with 10 bases identical to TRBD1. Germline V CDR1 and CDR2: DFQATT, SNEGSKA (reference sequence). J was trimmed by 7 bases and V by 6 bases; bases with no gene match: 15. This CDR3 is built from 15 residues. The CDR3 loop is CSAQRSGTGVREQYF. The CDR3 bases are TGCAGTGCCCAACGCTCCGGGACAGGGGTTCGGGAGCAGTACTTC.

Regarding this clonotype: A single base separates this from a much larger clone, so it may be a read error. The chain recombines TRBV7-9 with TRBJ1-1, with TRBD1 identical over 9 bases. This CDR3 comprises 13 residues. Germline V CDR1 and CDR2: SEHNR, FQNEAQ (reference sequence). In DNA, the CDR3 is TGTGCCAGCGGACAGGGGTGGAACACTGAAGCTTTGTTT. Amino acid sequence: CASGQGWNTEALF.

The chain has TRBV20-1 and TRBJ2-4, with 9 positions matching TRBD2. The CDR3 runs to 16 residues. Germline loops: CDR1 DFQATT, CDR2 SNEGSKA (reference sequence). The CDR3 region is CSESRLAEPLGDIQYF. For the CDR3, the DNA is TGCAGCGAGAGCCGACTAGCGGAGCCTTTGGGAGACATTCAGTACTTC.

In this sample, this clonotype turned up many times. The chain uses TRBV10-3 and TRBJ1-5; the D gene is possibly TRBD1 (6 bases). Germline loops: CDR1 ENHRY, CDR2 SYGVKD. The CDR3 is 15 amino acids. V lost 1 base and J lost 4, with 11 bases in between. CDR3 in amino acids: CAISEFPGANQPQHF. As DNA, the CDR3 is TGTGCCATCAGTGAGTTTCCAGGGGCTAATCAGCCCCAGCATTTT.

The sample holds many counts of this clonotype. The chain couples TRBV5-6 to TRBJ1-1, with D uncertain. Per germline, CDR1 SGHDT and CDR2 YYEEEE. The CDR3 extends over 14 amino acids. V dropped 4 bases and J dropped 7 bases, with 17 bases sitting between them. The DNA for the CDR3 is TGTGCCAGCAGCCCCTATTTTCGTTGGGGTGAAGCTTTCTTT. Residues: CASSPYFRWGEAFF.

The chain combines TRBV3-1 with TRBJ2-7, with a tentative D call TRBD2 (5 bases). The V end was cut by 0 bases, the J end by 4 bases, with 10 bases between. CDR1 is LGHDT, CDR2 YNNKEL, per germline (reference sequence). The CDR3 extends over 14 amino acids. CDR3 region: CASSQDLTSYEQYF. CDR3 in DNA: TGTGCCAGCAGCCAAGATCTTACTAGTTACGAGCAGTACTTC.

This clonotype was counted at least ten times. This sequence joins TRBV7-2 and TRBJ1-1; perhaps TRBD1 as D (6 bases). The CDR3 is 17 amino acids. Germline CDR1 reads SGHTA; CDR2 reads FQGNSA. The V end was cut by 4 bases, the J end by 0 bases, with 18 bases between. CDR3 in DNA: TGTGCCAGCAGCTCCCTCACAGGGATAGGGATGAACACTGAAGCTTTCTTT. Its protein is CASSSLTGIGMNTEAFF.

This clonotype was seen ten or more times. The rearrangement joins TRBV4-2 to TRBJ2-2; D gene unclear. Germline V gene lookup returns CDR1 LGHNA and CDR2 YNFKEQ. V shed 0 bases and J shed 5 bases, with 7 bases lying between them. The CDR3 length is 14 residues. For the CDR3, the DNA is TGTGCCAGCAGCCAAGAACAGCAAACCGGGGAGCTGTTTTTT. As protein: CASSQEQQTGELFF.

The table lists this clonotype with a count of one. The junction departs from the called germline gene at one end, perhaps through a read error. V and J are TRBV7-7 and TRBJ2-2; D remains ambiguous. Looked up from germline, CDR1 is SSHAT and CDR2 is FNYEAQ (reference sequence). This CDR3 region has 14 residues. CDR3 coding DNA: TGTGCTAGCAGCTTTATGGCGTGGACCGGGGAGCTGTTTTTT. Translated, it gives CASSFMAWTGELFF.

V is TRBV27 and J is TRBJ1-1; D might be TRBD1 (6 bases). This CDR3 comprises 15 residues. Germline CDR1 reads MNHEY; CDR2 reads SMNVEV (reference sequence). Trimming took off 5 bases at V and 11 bases at J, with 24 bases between the two ends. The CDR3 DNA follows: TGTGCCAGCAGTCAAACCGGGACAAACCTACCCCGGGCTTTCTTT. This translates into CASSQTGTNLPRAFF.

This clonotype was counted ten times or more. The rearrangement uses TRBV20-1 and TRBJ1-6; D is ambiguous. Germline CDR1 and CDR2: DFQATT and SNEGSKA (reference sequence). The CDR3 runs 15 residues. V dropped 0 bases and J dropped 6 bases, with 12 bases sitting between them. CDR3 loop: CSARERLRLNSPLHF. The CDR3 DNA reads TGCAGTGCTAGAGAACGACTGAGACTTAATTCACCCCTCCACTTT.

As for this clonotype: A much larger clone differs by one base, so this may be a read error. CDR3 amino acids: CASNLNQGTTEAFF. The DNA for the CDR3 is TGCGCCAGCAACTTAAATCAGGGTACTACTGAAGCTTTCTTT. The genes are TRBV5-1 and TRBJ1-1, with D maybe TRBD1 (5 bases). The CDR3 extends over 14 amino acids. Trimming pared 6 bases from V and 5 bases from J, leaving 17 bases between. The germline V gene encodes CDR1 SGHRS and CDR2 YFSETQ.

This clonotype was observed many times. This CDR3 reads CSATGLDTGELFF. CDR3 nucleotides: TGCAGTGCTACAGGGTTGGACACCGGGGAGCTGTTTTTT. V gene TRBV20-1 combines with J gene TRBJ2-2, with a possible D match to TRBD1 (5 bases). CDR3 size: 13 residues. Germline CDR1 and CDR2: DFQATT and SNEGSKA (reference sequence). Trimming pared 4 bases from V and 3 bases from J, leaving 9 bases between.

In regard to this clonotype: At one end, the junction sequence differs from germline, possibly due to a read error. This chain joins TRBV7-7 and TRBJ1-2; D gene uncertain. CDR1 is SSHAT, CDR2 FNYEAQ, per germline (reference sequence). The CDR3 runs to 16 residues. CDR3 in DNA: TGTGCTAGCAGCTTAGATCCCCTGGAGGTTAACTATGGCTACACCTTC. Its translation: CASSLDPLEVNYGYTF. Full variable domain (remainder filled in from reference TRBV7-7 and TRBJ1-2): GAGVSQSPRYKVTKRGQDVTLRCDPISSHATLYWYQQALGQGPEFLTYFNYEAQPDKSGLPSDRFSAERPEGSISTLTIQRTEQRDSAMYRCASSLDPLEVNYGYTFGSGTRLTVV.

The chain joins TRBV18 to TRBJ1-3; D possibly corresponds to TRBD1 (5 bases). This CDR3 spans 15 amino acids. The germline CDR1 and CDR2 sequences are KGHSH and LQKENI. V lost 4 bases, J lost 4 bases, and 14 bases lay in between. The CDR3 DNA sequence: TGTGCCAGCTCACTACCTCGGACATACGGAAACACCATATATTTT. Protein product: CASSLPRTYGNTIYF.

There are many counts of this clonotype. This chain joins TRBV5-1 and TRBJ1-3; a possible D gene is TRBD1 (5 bases). V lost 6 bases and J 8 bases, leaving 18 bases between the germline ends. The CDR3 sequence is 14 residues long. Looked up from germline, CDR1 is SGHRS and CDR2 is YFSETQ. The CDR3 coding sequence is TGCGCCAGCAAGAAACAAGGGCTGGGGGACACCATATATTTT. Translating gives CASKKQGLGDTIYF.

Ten or more counts support this clonotype. The chain is built from TRBV7-2 and TRBJ2-3; weak D call: TRBD2 (6 bases). Germline V gives CDR1 SGHTA, CDR2 FQGNSA. The CDR3 extends over 16 amino acids. The V and J ends lost 2 bases and 0 bases respectively, with 12 bases between them. CDR3 in amino acids: CASSLMGGASTDTQYF. For the CDR3, the DNA is TGTGCCAGCAGCTTAATGGGCGGGGCTAGCACAGATACGCAGTATTTT.

The sample holds a few counts of this clonotype. V and J are TRBV7-2 and TRBJ2-7; D gene unclear. Deletions cut 5 bases from V and 3 bases from J, with 17 bases between. The CDR3 totals 15 residues. Germline V lookup: CDR1 SGHTA, CDR2 FQGNSA. Written as DNA, the CDR3 is TGTGCCAGCAGCCCGAGCAGGCTACCTAGCTACGAGCAGTACTTC. Amino acids: CASSPSRLPSYEQYF.

To note about this clonotype: A read error may account for a junction end that differs from germline. This chain connects TRBV20-1 to TRBJ2-3, with 10 nucleotides matching TRBD1. There are 17 residues in the CDR3. Germline-derived CDR1 and CDR2 are DFQATT and SNEGSKA (reference sequence). For the CDR3, the DNA is TGCTGTGCTAGAGATTCTCTTGGGACAGGGGGCACAGATACGCAGTATTTT. This encodes CCARDSLGTGGTDTQYF.

The chain joins TRBV7-9 to TRBJ2-3; 11 bases are shared with TRBD1. Losses at the gene ends were 5 bases for V and 2 bases for J; bases not matched to a gene: 3. Germline CDR1 and CDR2: SEHNR and FQNEAQ (reference sequence). The CDR3 totals 15 residues. CDR3 DNA sequence: TGTGCCAGCAGCGGGGGACAGGGGGACACAGATACGCAGTATTTT. Amino acid sequence: CASSGGQGDTDTQYF.

There are many counts of this clonotype. The genes are TRBV9 and TRBJ2-3; 9 bases are a match to TRBD2. Germline V gene lookup returns CDR1 SGDLS and CDR2 YYNGEE. V was pared by 5 bases and J by 4 bases, with 11 bases of the junction left unmatched. The CDR3 runs to 16 residues. Written as DNA, the CDR3 is TGTGCCAGCAGTCTGGGGGCGGGGGGGCTTGCAGATACGCAGTATTTT. It codes for CASSLGAGGLADTQYF.